The 8 T cell receptor beta chains below all came from one sample that was sequenced in a study of cytomegalovirus exposure and HLA in healthy donors. The PCR made use of 60 Vbeta and 13 Jbeta primers. Here immunoSEQ multiplex PCR was the method, and the copy in TCRdb shows in-frame clones only, minus some. In the table there are around 200,000 clones, over 70% of which are singletons. Sequences were obtained from PBMCs. Receptor source: a female donor in good health and CMV-seronegative.

The gene calls are TRBV5-6 and TRBJ1-6; 7 bases map to TRBD1. Trimming took 1 base from V and 5 from J; bases not matched to a gene: 3. Germline CDR1 SGHDT, CDR2 YYEEEE. The CDR3 is 15 amino acids. CDR3 coding DNA: TGTGCCAGCAGCTTGCTAACAGGGGATAATTCACCCCTCCACTTT. This gives the protein CASSLLTGDNSPLHF.

The J gene is TRBJ2-7, the V gene TRBV4-2; 7 nucleotides match TRBD2. Germline loops: CDR1 LGHNA, CDR2 YNFKEQ. V shed 0 bases and J 3 bases; nucleotides not matched to a gene: 5. CDR3 size: 15 residues. The DNA of the CDR3 is TGTGCCAGCAGCCAAGAGGCTAGCGGAGACTACGAGCAGTACTTC. As protein: CASSQEASGDYEQYF.

This clone has a handful of counts. The chain's CDR3 is CASSQRGGPNTGELFF. DNA for the CDR3: TGTGCCAGCAGCCAGAGAGGGGGTCCGAACACCGGGGAGCTGTTTTTT. The chain couples TRBV7-2 to TRBJ2-2; a weak D match, TRBD1 (6 bases). The CDR3 loop spans 16 amino acids. V lost 5 bases and J lost 0, with 13 bases in between. Per the germline V gene, CDR1 is SGHTA and CDR2 is FQGNSA.

This clone was detected once. The CDR3 bases are TGTGCCAGCATTGGGACTAGCGGGGGGATTGTCATTCAGTACTTC. Its protein product is CASIGTSGGIVIQYF. The genes are TRBV28 and TRBJ2-4; 15 nucleotides line up with TRBD2. CDR1 is MDHEN and CDR2 is SYDVKM in the germline V gene. CDR3 length: 15 amino acids. V trimming: 7 bases; J trimming: 9 bases; junction bases outside the gene matches: 7.

V gene TRBV7-8 combines with J gene TRBJ2-7; D might be TRBD2 (6 bases). CDR3 length equals 13 residues. Germline CDR1 reads SGHVS; CDR2 reads FQNEAQ. Trimming pared 6 bases from V and 0 bases from J, leaving 9 bases between. CDR3 loop: CASRAGSSYEQYF. Written as DNA, the CDR3 is TGTGCCAGCAGGGCGGGAAGCTCCTACGAGCAGTACTTC.

This sequence joins TRBV19 and TRBJ2-2; 7 positions agree with TRBD1. The CDR3 runs to 15 residues. V lost 6 bases to trimming and J lost 7 bases; unmatched junction nucleotides: 11. Germline CDR1 LNHDA, CDR2 SQIVND (reference sequence). CDR3 sequence reads: CASSRTGSAIGELFF. The CDR3, as DNA: TGTGCCAGTAGCCGGACAGGATCGGCCATCGGGGAGCTGTTTTTT.

This clone was seen once. The CDR3 bases are TGTGCCAGCAGTGAGGGGAGCTCCTACGAGCAGTACTTC. Amino acid sequence: CASSEGSSYEQYF. V is TRBV25-1 and J is TRBJ2-7; possible D gene TRBD2, 5 bases. The length of the CDR3 is 13 residues. V lost 3 bases to trimming and J lost 0 bases, with 6 bases between them. Germline CDR1 MGHDK, CDR2 SYGVNS.

This chain joins TRBV5-4 and TRBJ1-2; TRBD1 agrees at 8 bases. Trimming at V came to 0 bases and at J to 4 bases, leaving 8 bases not matched to a gene. The V gene's germline CDR1 is SGHNT and CDR2 YYREEE (reference sequence). The CDR3 spans 16 residues. The CDR3 DNA follows: TGTGCCAGCAGCTTGGCAGGGGGCGTTCTCGTCTATGGCTACACCTTC. Its protein product is CASSLAGGVLVYGYTF. The full variable domain, with the rest looked up from reference TRBV5-4 and TRBJ1-2, is ETGVTQSPTHLIKTRGQQVTLRCSSQSGHNTVSWYQQALGQGPQFIFQYYREEENGRGNFPPRFSGLQFPNYSSELNVNALELDDSALYLCASSLAGGVLVYGYTFGSGTRLTVV.